The clone carrying this T cell receptor (beta chain) was counted only a few times. These data are taken from a study of CD8+ T cells in alopecia areata. Specified treatment: oral pan-JAK inhibitor, 5-10 mg twice daily. Sorted out of PBMCs were CD4+ T cells and CD8+ T cells. TCR sequencing used cDNA made by reverse transcription of extracted RNA. Generated by immunoSEQ multiplex PCR, the TCRdb table keeps only in-frame clones and is missing some. This sample has approximately 210,000 clones, with approximately 45% found just once. Germline-derived CDR1 and CDR2 are SGHTA and FQGNSA. V lost 4 bases and J 4 bases, leaving 22 bases between the germline ends. The CDR3 consists of 17 residues.

The chain combines TRBV7-2 with TRBJ2-5; a weak D match, TRBD2 (5 bases). The TCR was taken from a human donor with alopecia areata. The sequencing used CD4+ T cells sorted from blood, collected between weeks 36 and 40, from a patient treated with tofacitinib. The CDR3 sequence: CASSSVVGRGPRETQYF. The DNA for the CDR3 is TGTGCCAGCAGCTCCGTGGTTGGGAGAGGGCCAAGAGAGACCCAGTACTTC.